The TCR beta chain under discussion was sequenced for a study of early T cells in non-severe SARS-CoV-2 infection (dated by TCRdb to about 2021). Background on the whole study: Because TCR sequencing relied on bulk RNA taken from unsorted whole blood, pairing of alpha and beta chains was not possible. The full study reports these points: VDJdb matching was skewed toward anti-spike CD8 responses, so virus-specific expansions were likely underestimated and private and CD4 specificities were missed.

Germline trimming amounts to 0 bases on V and 6 bases on J, with 6 as the count of junction bases outside the gene matches. From the cysteine up to the phenylalanine, the CDR3 has a length of 15 residues. Solely the CDR3 DNA is kept, with 45 bases framed from the first base. The germline V gene provides CDR1 SGHVS and CDR2 FQNEAQ. Libraries were made using 5' RACE. These reads were obtained on a NextSeq 500. In the TCR library protocol, unique molecular identifiers were attached to individual cDNA molecules to correct for PCR bias and sequencing error. Sequencing covered both TCR alpha and beta chains, and within each sample the abundances of alpha and beta sequences were tightly co-correlated. Per the source publication's procedure: Decombinator V4 was used to annotate the V gene, J gene and CDR3 of the TCR sequences. Expanded TCRs were defined as changing significantly between any two time points under a Poisson model with p below 0.0001. TCR abundances were normalised to the total number of TCRs sequenced per sample and expressed as counts per million. MAIT TCRs were defined by TRAV1-2 paired with TRAJ12, TRAJ20 or TRAJ33, and iNKT TCRs by TRAV10 paired with TRAJ18. VDJdb, accessed on 1 November 2021, was searched for TCRs annotated for CMV, EBV and SARS-CoV-2, and TCRs annotated for more than one antigen were excluded. TCRdb trimmed public reads at Q25 via fastp, called clones via MiXCR and kept in-frame beta chains. Every CDR3 protein is listed once, alongside the most common genes and DNA of its rows. TCRdb's processing, not the study's, gives the V and J calls here. The sample data list about 83,000 distinct CDR3 sequences, and about 10% of these were observed just once. The ten largest clones add up to about 8.2% of the sample.

Remarks on this clonotype: Its antigen remains unidentified. No qualities accompany the bases; no much larger clone lies one base away.

A case-control design nested within a healthcare worker cohort in London, UK, was used, with weekly nasopharyngeal swab PCR tests and blood sampling performed. Healthcare workers were recruited between 23 and 31 March 2020, during the week of the UK lockdown, and were followed weekly for up to about 15 weeks. The TCR originated in an adult who was a healthcare worker with PCR-confirmed SARS-CoV-2 infection or an uninfected control (not recorded which). The starting material was whole blood, obtained at baseline. The sequence links TRBV7-8 to TRBJ2-3, with 7 central nucleotides matching TRBD2. The encoded CDR3 is CASSLALAAGDTQYF. The sequence in DNA is TGTGCCAGCAGCTTAGCCCTAGCGGCTGGGGATACGCAGTATTTT.